The 18 T cell receptor beta chains given below trace back to one sample, sequenced in a study of blood T cell repertoires in COVID-19. Data came from immunoSEQ multiplex PCR; TCRdb stores just in-frame clones and leaves some out. The sample has more than 70,000 clones; 88% are singletons. Specimen: peripheral blood. The source is a human donor in a cohort sampled during active COVID-19.

This sequence joins TRBV18 and TRBJ2-2; the match to TRBD1 covers 7 bases. This CDR3 contains 15 residues. The V gene's germline CDR1 is KGHSH and CDR2 LQKENI. The trim removed 4 bases at V and 3 bases at J, leaving 5 bases unmatched. CDR3 in DNA: TGTGCCAGCTCACGACAGGGAGCGCACACCGGGGAGCTGTTTTTT. It specifies CASSRQGAHTGELFF. Together with reference TRBV18 and TRBJ2-2, the CDR3 gives the full variable domain: NAGVMQNPRHLVRRRGQEARLRCSPMKGHSHVYWYRQLPEEGLKFMVYLQKENIIDESGMPKERFSAEFPKEGPSILRIQQVVRGDSAAYFCASSRQGAHTGELFFGEGSRLTVL.

The chain has TRBV24-1 and TRBJ2-2; 7 positions agree with TRBD2. The CDR3 is 15 amino acids. Germline CDR1 reads KGHDR; CDR2 reads SFDVKD. Trimming cost V 4 bases and J 4 bases; bases outside gene matches: 5. CDR3 protein: CATSEPSGTTGELFF. CDR3 coding DNA: TGTGCCACCAGTGAACCTAGCGGTACCACCGGGGAGCTGTTTTTT.

The chain recombines TRBV19 with TRBJ2-2, with D possibly matching TRBD1 (6 bases). Germline V gene data show CDR1 as LNHDA and CDR2 as SQIVND (reference sequence). Between the trimmed V and J ends, which lost 4 bases and 0 bases, there was a span of 9 bases. The CDR3 is 15 amino acids. CDR3 bases: TGTGCCAGTAGTAAGACAGGCTCGAACACCGGGGAGCTGTTTTTT. It yields the protein CASSKTGSNTGELFF.

This clone appeared once. The chain is built from TRBV2 and TRBJ2-7, with unresolved D. This CDR3 contains 14 residues. Trimming shortened V by 7 bases and J by 0 bases, and 13 bases separated the two germline ends. Germline V gene sequence: CDR1 SNHLY, CDR2 FYNNEI. CDR3 sequence (DNA): TGTGCCAGCATTAAGTTAACCAGCTCCTACGAGCAGTACTTC. This sequence encodes CASIKLTSSYEQYF.

The CDR3 reads CASSRDRSEAFF. CDR3 coding DNA: TGTGCCAGCAGCAGGGACAGGTCTGAAGCTTTCTTT. The V call is TRBV6-5, the J call TRBJ1-1, with 8 bases identical to TRBD1. The germline CDR1 and CDR2 sequences are MNHEY and SVGAGI. Losses at the gene ends were 6 bases for V and 6 bases for J; bases not matched to a gene: 3. This CDR3 is built from 12 residues.

The count of this clone is one. V gene TRBV19 combines with J gene TRBJ1-2, with D possibly TRBD1 on 6 matching bases. Germline V gene data show CDR1 as LNHDA and CDR2 as SQIVND (reference sequence). The CDR3 runs to 14 residues. Trimming removed 3 bases at V and 5 bases at J, with 13 bases between. The CDR3 DNA reads TGTGCCAGTAGTATCCGGACAGCCTTTTATGGCTACACCTTC. Translating it yields CASSIRTAFYGYTF.

V gene TRBV7-6 combines with J gene TRBJ2-1, with 12 bases aligning to TRBD2. This CDR3 region has 16 residues. In germline, CDR1 is SGHVS, CDR2 FNYEAQ. The J segment lost 8 bases and the V segment lost 3 bases, leaving 8 bases of the junction unmatched. The CDR3 DNA follows: TGTGCCAGCAGCTTTTCTAGCGGGAGGGGGTTCGATGAGCAGTTCTTC. This translates into CASSFSSGRGFDEQFF.

The chain combines TRBV5-1 with TRBJ2-1, with 14 positions matching TRBD2. V was clipped by 2 bases and J by 8 bases; unmatched bases: 9. CDR3 size: 17 residues. Looked up from germline, CDR1 is SGHRS and CDR2 is YFSETQ. The CDR3 region has the DNA TGCGCCAGCAGCTTTCCCGGGACTAGCGGGAGCTGGGATGAGCAGTTCTTC. Translating gives CASSFPGTSGSWDEQFF.

There are a few counts of this clone. V is TRBV19 and J is TRBJ1-2; D may be TRBD1 (5 bases). The germline gives CDR1 LNHDA, CDR2 SQIVND (reference sequence). V was shortened by 8 bases and J by 5 bases, with 27 bases between the two germline ends. The CDR3 extends over 17 amino acids. The CDR3 protein is CASFGAWREFDQYGYTF. The CDR3, as DNA: TGTGCCAGTTTTGGGGCTTGGAGGGAATTCGACCAATATGGCTACACCTTC.

V gene TRBV7-7 combines with J gene TRBJ2-1; the match to TRBD1 covers 9 bases. Germline trimming cut 6 bases from V and 8 bases from J; bases unmatched to any gene: 5. This CDR3 is 13 amino acids long. Germline loops: CDR1 SSHAT, CDR2 FNYEAQ (reference sequence). CDR3 sequence (DNA): TGTGCCAGCAGTACAACAGGGGGCGATGAGCAGTTCTTC. Its translation is CASSTTGGDEQFF.

The chain uses TRBV13 and TRBJ2-7; 10 bases line up with TRBD2. The CDR3 extends over 15 amino acids. Per germline, CDR1 PRHDT and CDR2 FYEKMQ (reference sequence). J lost 6 bases, V lost 1 base, and 6 bases had no gene match. CDR3 bases: TGTGCCAGCAGCTTAGACGGTCTAGCGGGAGCCGAGCAGTACTTC. Translation gives CASSLDGLAGAEQYF.

The sample holds one count of this clone. The rearrangement uses TRBV15 and TRBJ2-5; TRBD2 agrees at 9 bases. The CDR3 is made up of 17 amino acids. The V segment lost 8 bases and the J segment 5 bases; nucleotides outside the gene matches: 18. Germline CDR1 LNHNV, CDR2 YYDKDF (reference sequence). CDR3 protein: CATLAGGKRGSRETQYF. DNA of the CDR3: TGTGCCACCCTTGCGGGAGGGAAGCGGGGGTCCAGGGAGACCCAGTACTTC.

V is TRBV4-2 and J is TRBJ2-7, with 11 bases aligning to TRBD2. V lost 3 bases and J lost 2; bases outside the gene matches: 3. CDR3 length: 15 amino acids. Germline values: CDR1 LGHNA, CDR2 YNFKEQ. The CDR3 DNA reads as TGTGCCAGCAGCCAGGGTAGCGGGGGGGCCTACGAGCAGTACTTC. Protein sequence: CASSQGSGGAYEQYF.

This clone was recorded a few times. The genes are TRBV5-4 and TRBJ1-4; TRBD1 matches 11 bases. CDR3 length equals 15 residues. The trim removed 4 bases at V and 2 bases at J, leaving 1 base unmatched. Germline-derived CDR1 and CDR2 are SGHNT and YYREEE (reference sequence). DNA of the CDR3: TGTGCCAGCAGCCGGGACAGGGGGACTAATGAAAAACTGTTTTTT. This encodes CASSRDRGTNEKLFF.

V usage is TRBV5-6 and J usage is TRBJ2-1; D gene ambiguous. Trimming stripped 0 bases from V and 5 bases from J, with 6 bases between. This CDR3 region has 13 residues. Germline V gene sequence: CDR1 SGHDT, CDR2 YYEEEE. The CDR3 loop reads CASSLVQNNEQFF. CDR3 DNA: TGTGCCAGCAGCTTGGTACAGAACAATGAGCAGTTCTTC.

V and J are TRBV7-6 and TRBJ2-7; TRBD1 agrees at 7 bases. V lost 1 base, J lost 6 bases, and 9 bases stayed unmatched. The germline V gene encodes CDR1 SGHVS and CDR2 FNYEAQ. The CDR3 covers 15 residues. CDR3 region: CASSLDEGALREQYF. Here the CDR3 DNA reads TGTGCCAGCAGCTTAGATGAGGGGGCACTCCGCGAGCAGTACTTC. The complete variable domain, with remaining parts taken from reference TRBV7-6 and TRBJ2-7, reads GAGVSQSPRYKVTKRGQDVALRCDPISGHVSLYWYRQALGQGPEFLTYFNYEAQQDKSGLPNDRFSAERPEGSISTLTIQRTEQRDSAMYRCASSLDEGALREQYFGPGTRLTVT.

The chain carries TRBV13 and TRBJ1-6; 7 bases fit TRBD1. This CDR3 is 17 amino acids long. The trim removed 2 bases at V and 6 bases at J, leaving 10 bases unmatched. The germline CDR1 and CDR2 sequences are PRHDT and FYEKMQ (reference sequence). CDR3 amino acids: CASSLSLSGDSNSPLHF. CDR3 nucleotide sequence: TGTGCCAGCAGCTTATCCCTATCAGGGGACAGTAATTCACCCCTCCACTTT. Full variable domain (outside the CDR3, taken from reference TRBV13 and TRBJ1-6): AAGVIQSPRHLIKEKRETATLKCYPIPRHDTVYWYQQGPGQDPQFLISFYEKMQSDKGSIPDRFSAQQFSDYHSELNMSSLELGDSALYFCASSLSLSGDSNSPLHFGNGTRLTVT.

This sequence joins TRBV24-1 and TRBJ2-1; TRBD1 aligns across 8 bases. The germline V gene has CDR1 KGHDR and CDR2 SFDVKD. Trimming removed 6 bases from V and 5 bases from J; junction bases left unmatched: 2. This CDR3 spans 13 amino acids. CDR3 region: CATSPGQDNEQFF. The CDR3 DNA is TGTGCCACCAGTCCGGGACAGGACAATGAGCAGTTCTTC.